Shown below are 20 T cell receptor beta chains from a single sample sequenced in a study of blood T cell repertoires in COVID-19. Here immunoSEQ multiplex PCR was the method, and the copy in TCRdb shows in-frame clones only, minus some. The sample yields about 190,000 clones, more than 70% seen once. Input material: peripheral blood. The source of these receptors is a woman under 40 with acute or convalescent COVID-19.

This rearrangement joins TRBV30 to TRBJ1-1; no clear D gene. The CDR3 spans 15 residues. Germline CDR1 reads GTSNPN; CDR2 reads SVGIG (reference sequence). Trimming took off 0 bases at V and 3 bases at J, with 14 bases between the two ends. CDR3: CAWSVGGYMYTEAFF. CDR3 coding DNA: TGTGCCTGGAGTGTAGGAGGGTACATGTACACTGAAGCTTTCTTT.

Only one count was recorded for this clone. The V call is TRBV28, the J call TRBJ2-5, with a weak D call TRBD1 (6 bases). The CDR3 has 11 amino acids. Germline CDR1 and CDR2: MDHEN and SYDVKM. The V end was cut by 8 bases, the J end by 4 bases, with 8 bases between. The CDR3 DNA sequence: TGTGCCAGCCTCAGGGGAGAGACCCAGTACTTC. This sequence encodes CASLRGETQYF.

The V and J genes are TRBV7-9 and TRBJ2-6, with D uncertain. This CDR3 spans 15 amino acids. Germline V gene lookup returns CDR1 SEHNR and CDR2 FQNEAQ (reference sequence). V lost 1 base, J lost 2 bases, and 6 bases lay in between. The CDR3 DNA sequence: TGTGCCAGCAGCTTAGGGCCAACTGGGGCCAACGTCCTGACTTTC. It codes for CASSLGPTGANVLTF.

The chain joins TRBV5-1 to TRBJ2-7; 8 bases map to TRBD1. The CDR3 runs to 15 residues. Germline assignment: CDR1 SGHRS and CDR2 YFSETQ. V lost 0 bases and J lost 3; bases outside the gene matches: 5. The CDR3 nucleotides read TGCGCCAGCAGCTTGGGGACAGGGCTATTCTACGAGCAGTACTTC. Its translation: CASSLGTGLFYEQYF.

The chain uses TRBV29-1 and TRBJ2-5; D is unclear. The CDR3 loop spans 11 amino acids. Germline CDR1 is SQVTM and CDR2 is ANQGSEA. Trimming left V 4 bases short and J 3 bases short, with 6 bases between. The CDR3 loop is CSVGSKETQYF. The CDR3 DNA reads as TGCAGCGTTGGATCTAAAGAGACCCAGTACTTC.

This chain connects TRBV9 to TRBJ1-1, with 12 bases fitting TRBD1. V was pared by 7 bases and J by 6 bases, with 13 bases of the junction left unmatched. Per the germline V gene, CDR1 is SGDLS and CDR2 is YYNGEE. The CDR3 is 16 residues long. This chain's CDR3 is CASEIGGTGGTAEAFF. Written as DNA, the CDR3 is TGTGCCAGCGAAATCGGAGGGACAGGGGGCACGGCTGAAGCTTTCTTT.

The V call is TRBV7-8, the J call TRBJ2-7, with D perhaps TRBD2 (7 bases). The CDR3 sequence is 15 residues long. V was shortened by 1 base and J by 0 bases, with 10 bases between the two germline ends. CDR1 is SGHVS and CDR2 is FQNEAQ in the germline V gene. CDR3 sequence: CASSLEGGNSYEQYF. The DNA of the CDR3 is TGTGCCAGCAGCTTAGAGGGGGGGAACTCCTACGAGCAGTACTTC.

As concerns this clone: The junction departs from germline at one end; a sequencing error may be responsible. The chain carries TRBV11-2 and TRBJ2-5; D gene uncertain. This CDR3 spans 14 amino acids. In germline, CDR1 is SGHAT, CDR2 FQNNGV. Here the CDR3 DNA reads TGTGCCAGCAGCGTAGACGCGAGCTCCAATCCCCAGTACTTC. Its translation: CASSVDASSNPQYF. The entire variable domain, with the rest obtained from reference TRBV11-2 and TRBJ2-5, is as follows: EAGVAQSPRYKIIEKRQSVAFWCNPISGHATLYWYQQILGQGPKLLIQFQNNGVVDDSQLPKDRFSAERLKGVDSTLKIQPAKLEDSAVYLCASSVDASSNPQYFGPGTRLLVL.

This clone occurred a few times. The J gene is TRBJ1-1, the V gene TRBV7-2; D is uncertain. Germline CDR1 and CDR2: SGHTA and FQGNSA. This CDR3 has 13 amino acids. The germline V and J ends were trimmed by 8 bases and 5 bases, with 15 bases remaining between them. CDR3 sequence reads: CASLREVETEAFF. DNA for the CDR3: TGTGCCAGCCTCCGCGAGGTAGAGACTGAAGCTTTCTTT.

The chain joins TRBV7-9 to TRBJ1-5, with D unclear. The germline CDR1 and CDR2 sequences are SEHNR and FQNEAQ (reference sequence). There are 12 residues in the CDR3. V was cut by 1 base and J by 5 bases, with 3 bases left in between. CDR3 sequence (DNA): TGTGCCAGCAGCTTAGTAGATCAGCCCCAGCATTTT. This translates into CASSLVDQPQHF.

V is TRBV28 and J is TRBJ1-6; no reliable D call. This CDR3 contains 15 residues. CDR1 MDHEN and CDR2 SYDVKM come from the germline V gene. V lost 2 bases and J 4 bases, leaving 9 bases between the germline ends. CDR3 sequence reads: CASSLGTAYNSPLHF. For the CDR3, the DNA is TGTGCCAGCAGTTTAGGAACAGCTTATAATTCACCCCTCCACTTT.

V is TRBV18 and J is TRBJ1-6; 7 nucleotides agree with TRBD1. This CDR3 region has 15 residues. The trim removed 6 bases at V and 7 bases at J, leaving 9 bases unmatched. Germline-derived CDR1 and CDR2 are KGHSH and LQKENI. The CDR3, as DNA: TGTGCCAGCTCGGAGACCGGGACAGCAAATTCACCCCTCCACTTT. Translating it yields CASSETGTANSPLHF.

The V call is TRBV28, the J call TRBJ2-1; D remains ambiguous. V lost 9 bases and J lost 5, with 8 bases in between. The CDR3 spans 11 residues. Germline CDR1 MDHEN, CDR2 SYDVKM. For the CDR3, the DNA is TGTGCCAGTAGAAGTGACAATGAGCAGTTCTTC. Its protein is CASRSDNEQFF.

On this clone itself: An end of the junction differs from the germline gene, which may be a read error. CDR3 sequence reads: CASSQTSGRIF. CDR3 DNA sequence: TGTGCCAGCAGCCAAACTAGCGGGCGGATTTTT. The chain joins TRBV3-1 (or the pseudogene TRBV3-2) to TRBJ2-3, with TRBD2 matching 9 bases. The CDR3 extends over 11 amino acids. Germline assignment: CDR1 LGHDT and CDR2 YNNKEL (reference sequence).

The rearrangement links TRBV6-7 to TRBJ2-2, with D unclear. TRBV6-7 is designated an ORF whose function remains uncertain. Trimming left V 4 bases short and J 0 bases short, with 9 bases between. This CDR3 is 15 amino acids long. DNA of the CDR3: TGTGCCAGCAGTTCACGAGCTACGAACACCGGGGAGCTGTTTTTT. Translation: CASSSRATNTGELFF.

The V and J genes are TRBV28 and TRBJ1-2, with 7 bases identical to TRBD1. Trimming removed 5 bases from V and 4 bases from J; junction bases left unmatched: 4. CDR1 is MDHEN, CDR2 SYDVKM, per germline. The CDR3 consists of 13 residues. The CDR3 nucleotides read TGTGCCAGCAGTACAGGGGACGCCTATGGCTACACCTTC. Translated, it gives CASSTGDAYGYTF.

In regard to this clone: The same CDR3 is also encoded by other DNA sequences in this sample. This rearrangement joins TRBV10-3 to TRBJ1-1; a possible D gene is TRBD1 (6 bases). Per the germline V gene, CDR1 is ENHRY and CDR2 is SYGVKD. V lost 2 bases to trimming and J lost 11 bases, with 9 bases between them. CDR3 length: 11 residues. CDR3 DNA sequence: TGTGCCATCAGTGAGGGGGGCAGGGCTTTCTTT. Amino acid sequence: CAISEGGRAFF.

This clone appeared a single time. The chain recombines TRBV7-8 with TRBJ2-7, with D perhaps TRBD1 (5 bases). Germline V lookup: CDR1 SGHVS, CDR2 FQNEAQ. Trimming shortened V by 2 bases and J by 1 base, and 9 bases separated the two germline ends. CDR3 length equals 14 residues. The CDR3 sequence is CASSLLQGSYEQYF. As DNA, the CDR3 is TGTGCCAGCAGCTTACTCCAGGGTTCCTACGAGCAGTACTTC.

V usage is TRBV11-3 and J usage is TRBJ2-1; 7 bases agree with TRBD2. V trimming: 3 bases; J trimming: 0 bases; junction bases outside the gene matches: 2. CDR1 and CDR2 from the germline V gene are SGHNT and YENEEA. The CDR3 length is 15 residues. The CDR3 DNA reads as TGTGCCAGCAGCTTTCGCGGGAGCTCCTACAATGAGCAGTTCTTC. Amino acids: CASSFRGSSYNEQFF.

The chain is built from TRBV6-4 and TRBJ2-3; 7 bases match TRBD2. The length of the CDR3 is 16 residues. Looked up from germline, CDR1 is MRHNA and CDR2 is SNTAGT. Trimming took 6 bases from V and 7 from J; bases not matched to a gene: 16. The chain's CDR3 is CASSPSPAGAANTQYF. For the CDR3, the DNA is TGTGCCAGCAGCCCCTCGCCGGCGGGAGCCGCTAATACGCAGTATTTT.